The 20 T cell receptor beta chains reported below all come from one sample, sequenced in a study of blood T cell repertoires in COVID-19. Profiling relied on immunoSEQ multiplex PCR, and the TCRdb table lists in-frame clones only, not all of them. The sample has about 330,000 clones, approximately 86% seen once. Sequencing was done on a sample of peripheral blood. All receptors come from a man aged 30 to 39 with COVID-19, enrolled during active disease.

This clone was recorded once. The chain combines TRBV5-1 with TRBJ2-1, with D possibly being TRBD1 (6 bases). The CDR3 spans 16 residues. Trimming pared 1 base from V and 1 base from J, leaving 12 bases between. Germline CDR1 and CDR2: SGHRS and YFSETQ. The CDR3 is CASSLIPTGSYNEQFF. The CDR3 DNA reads TGCGCCAGCAGCTTGATTCCGACAGGATCCTACAATGAGCAGTTCTTC.

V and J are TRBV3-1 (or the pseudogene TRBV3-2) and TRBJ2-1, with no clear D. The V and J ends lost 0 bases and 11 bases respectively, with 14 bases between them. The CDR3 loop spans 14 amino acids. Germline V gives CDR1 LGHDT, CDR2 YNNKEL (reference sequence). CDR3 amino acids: CASSQDRFLVQQFF. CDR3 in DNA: TGTGCCAGCAGCCAAGATAGGTTTCTAGTGCAGCAGTTCTTC.

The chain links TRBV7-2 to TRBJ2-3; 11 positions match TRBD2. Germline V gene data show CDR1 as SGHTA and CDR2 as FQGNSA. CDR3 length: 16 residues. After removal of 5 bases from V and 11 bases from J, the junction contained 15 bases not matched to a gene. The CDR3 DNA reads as TGTGCCAGCAGCATCCTTCTAGCGGGAGGACGGGGGGGGCAGTATTTT. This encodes CASSILLAGGRGGQYF. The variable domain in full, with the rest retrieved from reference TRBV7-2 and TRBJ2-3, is GAGVSQSPSNKVTEKGKDVELRCDPISGHTALYWYRQSLGQGLEFLIYFQGNSAPDKSGLPSDRFSAERTGGSVSTLTIQRTQQEDSAVYLCASSILLAGGRGGQYFGPGTRLTVL.

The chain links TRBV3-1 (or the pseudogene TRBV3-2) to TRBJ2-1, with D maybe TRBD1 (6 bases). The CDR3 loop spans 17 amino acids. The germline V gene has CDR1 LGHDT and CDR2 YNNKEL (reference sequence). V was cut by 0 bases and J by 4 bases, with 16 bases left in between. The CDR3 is CASSQDRGSGVYNEQFF. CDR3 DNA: TGTGCCAGCAGCCAAGATAGAGGGTCAGGGGTATACAATGAGCAGTTCTTC.

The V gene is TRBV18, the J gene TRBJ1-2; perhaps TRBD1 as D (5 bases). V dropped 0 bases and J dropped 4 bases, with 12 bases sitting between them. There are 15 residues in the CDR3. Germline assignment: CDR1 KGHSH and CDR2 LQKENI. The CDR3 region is CASSPPEGSGYGYTF. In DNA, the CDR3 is TGTGCCAGCTCACCACCGGAGGGGAGCGGCTATGGCTACACCTTC.

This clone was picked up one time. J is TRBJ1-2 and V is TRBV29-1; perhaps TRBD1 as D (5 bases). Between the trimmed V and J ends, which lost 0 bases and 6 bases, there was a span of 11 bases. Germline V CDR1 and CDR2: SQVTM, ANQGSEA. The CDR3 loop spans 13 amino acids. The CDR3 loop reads CSVEDYPQDGYTF. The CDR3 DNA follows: TGCAGCGTTGAAGATTACCCACAGGATGGCTACACCTTC.

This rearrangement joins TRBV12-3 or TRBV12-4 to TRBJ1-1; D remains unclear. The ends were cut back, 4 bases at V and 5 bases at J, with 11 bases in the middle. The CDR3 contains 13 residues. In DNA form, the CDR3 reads TGTGCCAGCAGTTCGGGCGGGAGAACTGAAGCTTTCTTT. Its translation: CASSSGGRTEAFF.

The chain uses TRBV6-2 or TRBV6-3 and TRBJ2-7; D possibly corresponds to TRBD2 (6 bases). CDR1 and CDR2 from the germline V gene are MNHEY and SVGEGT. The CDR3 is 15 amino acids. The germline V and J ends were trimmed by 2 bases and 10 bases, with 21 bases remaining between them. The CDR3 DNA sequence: TGTGCCAGCAGTTACAGTACACTAGCTGGCCGTCCTCAGTACTTC. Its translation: CASSYSTLAGRPQYF.

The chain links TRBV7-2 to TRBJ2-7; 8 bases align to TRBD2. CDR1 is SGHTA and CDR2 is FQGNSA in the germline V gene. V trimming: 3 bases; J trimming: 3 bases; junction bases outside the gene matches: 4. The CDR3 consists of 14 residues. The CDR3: CASSFQRGGYEQYF. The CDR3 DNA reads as TGTGCCAGCAGCTTCCAACGGGGGGGCTACGAGCAGTACTTC.

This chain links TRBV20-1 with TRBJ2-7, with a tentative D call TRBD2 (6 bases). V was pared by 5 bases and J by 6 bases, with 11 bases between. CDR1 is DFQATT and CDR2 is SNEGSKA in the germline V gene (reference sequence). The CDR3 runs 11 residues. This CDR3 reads CSAAGPSEQYF. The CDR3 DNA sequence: TGCAGTGCTGCGGGACCGAGCGAGCAGTACTTC.

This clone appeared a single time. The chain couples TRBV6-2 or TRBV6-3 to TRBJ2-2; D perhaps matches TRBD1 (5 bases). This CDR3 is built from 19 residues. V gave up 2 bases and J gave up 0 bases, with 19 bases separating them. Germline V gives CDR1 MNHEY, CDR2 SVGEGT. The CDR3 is CASSYPDRYYAANTGELFF. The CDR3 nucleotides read TGTGCCAGCAGTTACCCTGACAGATACTACGCCGCGAACACCGGGGAGCTGTTTTTT.

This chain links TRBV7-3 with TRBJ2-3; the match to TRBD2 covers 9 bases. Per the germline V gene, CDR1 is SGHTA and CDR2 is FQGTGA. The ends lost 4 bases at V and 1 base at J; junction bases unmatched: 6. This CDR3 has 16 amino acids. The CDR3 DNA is TGTGCCAGCAGCTCATCATGGACTAGCGGCACAGATACGCAGTATTTT. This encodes CASSSSWTSGTDTQYF.

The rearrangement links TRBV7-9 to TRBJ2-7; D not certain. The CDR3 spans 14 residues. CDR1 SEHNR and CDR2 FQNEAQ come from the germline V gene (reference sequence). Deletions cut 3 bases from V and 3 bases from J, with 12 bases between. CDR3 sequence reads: CASSLNGDHYEQYF. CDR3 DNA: TGTGCCAGCAGCTTGAACGGAGACCACTACGAGCAGTACTTC.

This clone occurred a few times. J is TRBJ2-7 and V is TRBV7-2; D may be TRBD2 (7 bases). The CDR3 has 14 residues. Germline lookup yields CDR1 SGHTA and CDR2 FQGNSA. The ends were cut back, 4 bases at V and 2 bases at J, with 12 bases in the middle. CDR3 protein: CASSWGGAPYEQYF. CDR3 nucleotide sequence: TGTGCCAGCAGCTGGGGGGGGGCCCCCTACGAGCAGTACTTC.

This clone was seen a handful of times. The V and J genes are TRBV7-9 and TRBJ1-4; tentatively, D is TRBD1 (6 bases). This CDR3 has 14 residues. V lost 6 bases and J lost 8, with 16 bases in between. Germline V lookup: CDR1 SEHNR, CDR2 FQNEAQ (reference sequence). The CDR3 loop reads CASRRQGNVEKLFF. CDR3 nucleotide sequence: TGTGCCAGCAGACGCCAGGGGAATGTGGAAAAACTGTTTTTT. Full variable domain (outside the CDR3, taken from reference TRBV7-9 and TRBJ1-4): DTGVSQNPRHKITKRGQNVTFRCDPISEHNRLYWYRQTLGQGPEFLTYFQNEAQLEKSRLLSDRFSAERPKGSFSTLEIQRTEQGDSAMYLCASRRQGNVEKLFFGSGTQLSVL.

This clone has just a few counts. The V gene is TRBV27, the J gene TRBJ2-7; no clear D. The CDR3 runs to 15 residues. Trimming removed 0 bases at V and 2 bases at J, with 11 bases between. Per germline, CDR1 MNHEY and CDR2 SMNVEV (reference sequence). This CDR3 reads CASSLSTPQTYEQYF. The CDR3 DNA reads TGTGCCAGCAGTTTATCTACTCCGCAAACCTACGAGCAGTACTTC.

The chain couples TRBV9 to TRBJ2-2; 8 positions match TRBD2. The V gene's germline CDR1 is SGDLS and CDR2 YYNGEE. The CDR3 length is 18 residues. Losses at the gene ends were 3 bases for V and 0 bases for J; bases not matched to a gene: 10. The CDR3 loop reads CASSEGVKRGPNTGELFF. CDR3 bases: TGTGCCAGCAGCGAGGGCGTTAAGCGGGGGCCGAACACCGGGGAGCTGTTTTTT.

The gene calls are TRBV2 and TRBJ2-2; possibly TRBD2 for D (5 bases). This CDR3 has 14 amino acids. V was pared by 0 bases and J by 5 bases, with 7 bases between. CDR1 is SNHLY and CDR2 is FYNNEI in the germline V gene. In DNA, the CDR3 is TGTGCCAGCAGTGAAGCCCAGCGGACCGGGGAGCTGTTTTTT. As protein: CASSEAQRTGELFF.

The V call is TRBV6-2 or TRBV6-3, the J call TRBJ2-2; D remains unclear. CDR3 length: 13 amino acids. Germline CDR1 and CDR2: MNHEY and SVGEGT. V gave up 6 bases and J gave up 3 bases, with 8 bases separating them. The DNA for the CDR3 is TGTGCCAGCAGCCCCCAATACACCGGGGAGCTGTTTTTT. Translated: CASSPQYTGELFF.

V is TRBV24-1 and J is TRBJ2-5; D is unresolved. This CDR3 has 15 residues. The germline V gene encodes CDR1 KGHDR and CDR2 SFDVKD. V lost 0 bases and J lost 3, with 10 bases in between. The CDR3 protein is CATSDLKSGKETQYF. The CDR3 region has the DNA TGTGCCACCAGTGATTTGAAGTCAGGTAAAGAGACCCAGTACTTC.